Presented here are 27 T cell receptor beta chains from one specimen sequenced in a study of blood T cells in healthy people across ages. Together with a sample-barcoded 5' primer, a J-beta primer mix was included in a second PCR lasting roughly 6 to 12 cycles. Each CDR3 protein is one row after TCRdb ran MiXCR on the 5' RACE reads. In the table there are over 1,200,000 distinct CDR3 sequences, approximately 59% of which are singletons. Material for sequencing was blood. The receptors derive from a man aged 18 to 30 in good health.

The chain couples TRBV4-1 to TRBJ1-4; D not certain. This CDR3 comprises 16 residues. Trimming cost V 0 bases and J 8 bases, with 16 bases left between them. CDR1 MGHRA and CDR2 YSYEKL come from the germline V gene. The CDR3 coding sequence is TGCGCCAGCAGCCAAGACGGGCCCATAATGGGCGAAAAACTGTTTTTT. Its translation: CASSQDGPIMGEKLFF.

The V and J genes are TRBV13 and TRBJ2-5, with TRBD1 matching over 7 bases. The DNA end favors TRBJ2-7, so the J call may be wrong. Germline CDR1 reads PRHDT; CDR2 reads FYEKMQ (reference sequence). The CDR3 has 14 residues. CDR3 loop: CASSVPGQYYEQYF. The CDR3, as DNA: TGTGCCAGCAGCGTCCCGGGACAGTACTACGAGCAGTACTTC.

In this sample, this clonotype turned up a few times. The V and J genes are TRBV2 and TRBJ1-4; the match to TRBD1 covers 7 bases. V was clipped by 6 bases and J by 5 bases; unmatched bases: 6. Per the germline V gene, CDR1 is SNHLY and CDR2 is FYNNEI. The CDR3 consists of 14 residues. The CDR3, as DNA: TGTGCCAGCAGGGTGACAGGGCTCAATGAAAAACTGTTTTTT. This sequence encodes CASRVTGLNEKLFF. Filled out from reference TRBV2 and TRBJ1-4, the complete variable domain reads EPEVTQTPSHQVTQMGQEVILRCVPISNHLYFYWYRQILGQKVEFLVSFYNNEISEKSEIFDDQFSVERPDGSNFTLKIRSTKLEDSAMYFCASRVTGLNEKLFFGSGTQLSVL.

The V call is TRBV12-3 or TRBV12-4, the J call TRBJ1-2; possibly TRBD1 for D (5 bases). V lost 4 bases and J 7 bases, leaving 10 bases between the germline ends. The CDR3 has 12 amino acids. As DNA, the CDR3 is TGTGCCAGCAGTTCCGACAGCAGTGGCTACACCTTC. Protein sequence: CASSSDSSGYTF.

The chain recombines TRBV25-1 with TRBJ1-2; no clear D. Deletions cut 3 bases from V and 7 bases from J, with 12 bases between. The CDR3 sequence is 13 residues long. Germline V gives CDR1 MGHDK, CDR2 SYGVNS. Here the CDR3 reads CASSDPGQSGYTF. In DNA form, the CDR3 reads TGTGCCAGCAGTGACCCCGGGCAGAGTGGCTACACCTTC.

The chain links TRBV6-5 to TRBJ2-5; possibly TRBD1 for D (5 bases). Germline V gene sequence: CDR1 MNHEY, CDR2 SVGAGI. V was pared by 5 bases and J by 13 bases, with 20 bases between. This CDR3 is 13 amino acids long. DNA for the CDR3: TGTGCCAGCAGTCCTAACTTGGACACTGGGCGGTACTTC. Its protein product is CASSPNLDTGRYF.

V is TRBV7-6 and J is TRBJ2-3, with TRBD2 matching 13 bases. J lost 1 base, V lost 5 bases, and 3 bases had no gene match. There are 16 residues in the CDR3. Germline CDR1 is SGHVS and CDR2 is FNYEAQ. CDR3 DNA: TGTGCCAGCAGCATCGGACTAGCGGGAGGCACAGATACGCAGTATTTT. Protein sequence: CASSIGLAGGTDTQYF.

The rearrangement joins TRBV7-9 to TRBJ2-1; 11 bases match TRBD2. The CDR3 sequence is 16 residues long. The ends lost 3 bases at V and 8 bases at J; junction bases unmatched: 9. CDR1 SEHNR and CDR2 FQNEAQ come from the germline V gene (reference sequence). This CDR3 reads CASSLAGTSGWDEQFF. The CDR3 nucleotides read TGTGCCAGCAGCTTGGCCGGGACTAGCGGTTGGGATGAGCAGTTCTTC.

This chain links TRBV20-1 with TRBJ1-2, with D uncertain. The germline V and J ends were trimmed by 1 base and 0 bases, with 9 bases remaining between them. Germline assignment: CDR1 DFQATT and CDR2 SNEGSKA (reference sequence). The CDR3 runs to 14 residues. CDR3 loop: CSARVRGANYGYTF. The CDR3 DNA sequence: TGCAGTGCTAGAGTACGAGGAGCTAACTATGGCTACACCTTC.

This CDR3 reads CASTRDGPYEQYF. For the CDR3, the DNA is TGTGCCAGCACCCGGGACGGACCCTACGAGCAGTACTTC. This chain joins TRBV6-1 and TRBJ2-7; perhaps D is TRBD1 or TRBD2 (5 bases each). Trimming removed 7 bases at V and 2 bases at J, with 12 bases between. The CDR3 runs 13 residues. Germline assignment: CDR1 MNHNS and CDR2 SASEGT.

Only a few counts were recorded for this clonotype. This chain uses TRBV18 with TRBJ2-1, with TRBD1 identical over 7 bases. The germline V gene encodes CDR1 KGHSH and CDR2 LQKENI. CDR3 length equals 12 residues. The J segment lost 10 bases and the V segment lost 5 bases, leaving 5 bases of the junction unmatched. CDR3 coding DNA: TGTGCCAGCTCAGACACAGGGGCCGAGCAGTTCTTC. Translating it yields CASSDTGAEQFF.

The chain carries TRBV7-9 and TRBJ2-5; D might be TRBD1 (6 bases). CDR3 length: 14 residues. Looked up from germline, CDR1 is SEHNR and CDR2 is FQNEAQ (reference sequence). V was shortened by 8 bases and J by 4 bases, with 17 bases between the two germline ends. CDR3 in DNA: TGTGCCAGCGGTGACACACAGGGTATAGAGACCCAGTACTTC. This codes for CASGDTQGIETQYF.

This clonotype was seen just once. The chain uses TRBV20-1 and TRBJ2-7, with unresolved D. Trimming removed 5 bases from V and 6 bases from J, with 14 bases in between. The germline V gene has CDR1 DFQATT and CDR2 SNEGSKA (reference sequence). The CDR3 covers 12 residues. The DNA of the CDR3 is TGCAGTGCTCCGGGCACCAAGGGCGAGCAGTACTTC. Its translation: CSAPGTKGEQYF.

The chain carries TRBV29-1 and TRBJ1-1; D gene ambiguous. Germline-derived CDR1 and CDR2 are SQVTM and ANQGSEA. V was clipped by 2 bases and J by 0 bases, with 10 bases between them. The CDR3 is made up of 14 amino acids. The CDR3 nucleotides are TGCAGCGTTGAACAACAGACACTGAACACTGAAGCTTTCTTT. Its protein product is CSVEQQTLNTEAFF.

The CDR3 is CSAGGTNTEAFF. The CDR3 DNA reads TGCAGTGCCGGTGGTACGAACACTGAAGCTTTCTTT. The chain joins TRBV20-1 to TRBJ1-1; D is uncertain. Germline assignment: CDR1 DFQATT and CDR2 SNEGSKA (reference sequence). Trimming shortened V by 6 bases and J by 1 base, and 9 bases separated the two germline ends. This CDR3 is 12 amino acids long.

The CDR3 coding sequence is TGTGCCAGCAGGTCGGACAGGGGATCATACAATGAGCAGTTCTTC. It is translated as CASRSDRGSYNEQFF. The genes are TRBV27 and TRBJ2-1; TRBD1 matches at 9 bases. V lost 6 bases to trimming and J lost 4 bases; unmatched junction nucleotides: 7. The germline CDR1 and CDR2 sequences are MNHEY and SMNVEV (reference sequence). The CDR3 consists of 15 residues.

The rearrangement links TRBV12-3 or TRBV12-4 to TRBJ2-2; 8 bases agree with TRBD2. V shed 2 bases, J shed 7 bases, and the junction held 9 bases outside the gene matches. CDR3 size: 16 residues. Here the CDR3 reads CASSLPLRGGHGELFF. DNA of the CDR3: TGTGCCAGCAGTTTACCCCTCCGGGGGGGCCACGGGGAGCTGTTTTTT.

This rearrangement joins TRBV6-5 to TRBJ1-5; D not resolved. V gave up 9 bases and J gave up 7 bases, with 16 bases separating them. The length of the CDR3 is 13 residues. Germline V gene data show CDR1 as MNHEY and CDR2 as SVGAGI. Here the CDR3 DNA reads TGTGCCAGTGGGTTAGACGGTTGGCAGCCCCAGCATTTT. Amino acid sequence: CASGLDGWQPQHF.

The chain couples TRBV5-1 to TRBJ1-2; D is possibly TRBD1 (5 bases). CDR1 is SGHRS and CDR2 is YFSETQ in the germline V gene. The CDR3 sequence is 15 residues long. V lost 0 bases and J 8 bases, leaving 17 bases between the germline ends. CDR3 sequence: CASSLVPTGPGGYTF. In DNA form, the CDR3 reads TGCGCCAGCAGCTTGGTTCCCACGGGACCGGGGGGCTACACCTTC.

A few counts support this clonotype. V is TRBV10-2 and J is TRBJ1-1; D unclear. Trimming pared 8 bases from V and 4 bases from J, leaving 11 bases between. The CDR3 is 12 amino acids. From germline, CDR1 is WSHSY and CDR2 SAAADI. The DNA for the CDR3 is TGCGCCAGCCGCGCCTGGGGCACTGAAGCTTTCTTT. Its translation is CASRAWGTEAFF.

V usage is TRBV9 and J usage is TRBJ2-7; D ambiguous. V gave up 3 bases and J gave up 3 bases, with 19 bases separating them. The CDR3 is made up of 16 amino acids. CDR1 SGDLS and CDR2 YYNGEE come from the germline V gene. The CDR3 nucleotides are TGTGCCAGCAGCGAGGCCCCAGGAGTTCCCCGCTACGAGCAGTACTTC. Translation: CASSEAPGVPRYEQYF. Full variable domain (outside the CDR3, taken from reference TRBV9 and TRBJ2-7): DSGVTQTPKHLITATGQRVTLRCSPRSGDLSVYWYQQSLDQGLQFLIQYYNGEERAKGNILERFSAQQFPDLHSELNLSSLELGDSALYFCASSEAPGVPRYEQYFGPGTRLTVT.

This clonotype was counted only a few times. This CDR3 is CASSLMGRTDTQYF. The CDR3 coding sequence is TGTGCCAGCAGCTTAATGGGACGCACAGATACGCAGTATTTT. The rearrangement uses TRBV7-8 and TRBJ2-3; D might be TRBD1 or TRBD2, each matching 5 bases. V lost 2 bases and J 1 base, leaving 7 bases between the germline ends. Germline-derived CDR1 and CDR2 are SGHVS and FQNEAQ. This CDR3 is built from 14 residues.

Only a few counts were recorded for this clonotype. The chain has TRBV20-1 and TRBJ2-4, with D hard to call. Matching the DNA end better, TRBJ2-7 makes the J call doubtful. The CDR3 runs to 13 residues. CDR1 is DFQATT, CDR2 SNEGSKA, per germline (reference sequence). The CDR3 reads CSARDKVPYEQYF. CDR3 coding DNA: TGCAGTGCTAGAGATAAGGTCCCGTACGAGCAGTACTTC.

The CDR3 spells CASSLVQDYEQYF. In nucleotides, the CDR3 is TGTGCCAGCAGTTTAGTACAAGATTACGAGCAGTACTTC. This chain joins TRBV12-3 or TRBV12-4 and TRBJ2-7; D is uncertain. The ends were cut back, 1 base at V and 4 bases at J, with 8 bases in the middle. CDR3 size: 13 residues.

Here the CDR3 reads CASTIDGDTQYF. CDR3 bases: TGTGCCAGCACCATTGACGGGGATACGCAGTATTTT. The J gene is TRBJ2-3, the V gene TRBV12-3 or TRBV12-4; D unresolved. The V end lost 7 bases, the J end lost 6 bases, and 11 bases lay between the germline ends. The CDR3 contains 12 residues.

V and J are TRBV29-1 and TRBJ2-7; D may match TRBD1 or TRBD2 (5 bases each). Germline V gene sequence: CDR1 SQVTM, CDR2 ANQGSEA. This CDR3 has 13 residues. The V end was cut by 5 bases, the J end by 3 bases, with 14 bases between. CDR3 DNA: TGCAGCGTTACTAGGACACAAAGCTACGAGCAGTACTTC. This sequence encodes CSVTRTQSYEQYF.

The V gene is TRBV30, the J gene TRBJ1-4; tentatively, D is TRBD1 (5 bases). This CDR3 comprises 14 residues. V was clipped by 2 bases and J by 8 bases, with 15 bases between them. Germline-derived CDR1 and CDR2 are GTSNPN and SVGIG (reference sequence). In DNA, the CDR3 is TGTGCCTGGAGTAAACAGGTGACACGGGAAAAACTGTTTTTT. Protein product: CAWSKQVTREKLFF.